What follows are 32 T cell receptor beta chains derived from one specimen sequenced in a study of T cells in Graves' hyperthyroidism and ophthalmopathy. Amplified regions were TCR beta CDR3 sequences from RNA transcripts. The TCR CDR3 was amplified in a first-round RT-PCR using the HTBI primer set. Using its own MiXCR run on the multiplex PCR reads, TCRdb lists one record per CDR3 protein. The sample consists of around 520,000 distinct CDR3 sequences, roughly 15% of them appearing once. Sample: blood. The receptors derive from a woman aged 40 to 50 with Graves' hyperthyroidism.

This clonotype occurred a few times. The CDR3 region is CARGRNFYEQYF. The CDR3, as DNA: TGTGCCAGAGGCCGTAACTTCTACGAGCAGTACTTC. The chain links TRBV6-8 to TRBJ2-7; no reliable D call. This CDR3 region has 12 residues. Germline V gene lookup returns CDR1 MNHGY and CDR2 SAAAGT. V was shortened by 9 bases and J by 3 bases, with 12 bases between the two germline ends.

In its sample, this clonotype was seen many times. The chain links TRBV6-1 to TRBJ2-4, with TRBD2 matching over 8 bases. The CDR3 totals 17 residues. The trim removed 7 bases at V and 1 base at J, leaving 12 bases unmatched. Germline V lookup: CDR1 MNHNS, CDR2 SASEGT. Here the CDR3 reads CASTRAGDGGAKNIQYF. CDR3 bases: TGTGCCAGCACCAGAGCGGGAGACGGGGGGGCCAAAAACATTCAGTACTTC.

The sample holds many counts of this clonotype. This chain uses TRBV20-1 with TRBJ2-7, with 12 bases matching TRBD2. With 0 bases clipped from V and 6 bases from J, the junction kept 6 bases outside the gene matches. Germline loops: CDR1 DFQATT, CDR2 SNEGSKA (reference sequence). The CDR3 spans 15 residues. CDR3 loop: CSARDQGLAGPEQYF. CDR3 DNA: TGCAGTGCTAGAGATCAGGGACTAGCGGGTCCCGAGCAGTACTTC.

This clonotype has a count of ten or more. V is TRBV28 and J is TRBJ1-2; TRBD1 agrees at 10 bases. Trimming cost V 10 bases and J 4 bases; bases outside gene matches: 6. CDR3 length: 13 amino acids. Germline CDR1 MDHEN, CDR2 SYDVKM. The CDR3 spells CAIVGQGTYGYTF. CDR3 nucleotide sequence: TGTGCCATCGTGGGACAGGGGACCTATGGCTACACCTTC.

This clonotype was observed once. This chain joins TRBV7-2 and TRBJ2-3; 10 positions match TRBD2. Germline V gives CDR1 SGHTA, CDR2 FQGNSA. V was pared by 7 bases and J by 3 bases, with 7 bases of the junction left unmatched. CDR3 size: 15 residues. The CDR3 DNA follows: TGTGCCAGCAAGCCAGCGGGAGGGCCAACAGATACGCAGTATTTT. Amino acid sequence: CASKPAGGPTDTQYF.

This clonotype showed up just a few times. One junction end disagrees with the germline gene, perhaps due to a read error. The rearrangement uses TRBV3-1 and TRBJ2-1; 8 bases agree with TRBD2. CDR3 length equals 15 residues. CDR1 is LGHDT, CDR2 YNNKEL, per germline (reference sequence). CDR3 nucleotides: TGTGCCAGCAGCCAAGAGGGAACTAGCGGCAATGAGCAGTCCTTC. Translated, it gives CASSQEGTSGNEQSF.

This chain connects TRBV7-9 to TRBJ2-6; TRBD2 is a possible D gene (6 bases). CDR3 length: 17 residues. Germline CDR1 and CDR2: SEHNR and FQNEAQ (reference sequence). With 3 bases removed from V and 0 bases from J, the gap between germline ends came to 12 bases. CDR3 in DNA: TGTGCCAGCAGCTTGGGAGGCAGCTTCTCTGGGGCCAACGTCCTGACTTTC. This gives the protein CASSLGGSFSGANVLTF.

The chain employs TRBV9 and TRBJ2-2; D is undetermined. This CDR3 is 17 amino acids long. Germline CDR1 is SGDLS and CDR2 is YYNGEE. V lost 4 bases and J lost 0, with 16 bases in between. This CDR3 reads CASSSPPQQTNTGELFF. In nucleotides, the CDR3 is TGTGCCAGCAGCTCCCCCCCCCAGCAGACGAACACCGGGGAGCTGTTTTTT.

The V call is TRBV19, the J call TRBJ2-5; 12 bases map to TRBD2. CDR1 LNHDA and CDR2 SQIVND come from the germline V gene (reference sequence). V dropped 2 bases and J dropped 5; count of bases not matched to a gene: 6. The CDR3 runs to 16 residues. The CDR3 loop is CASSIRWLAGGETQYF. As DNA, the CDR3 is TGTGCCAGTAGTATAAGATGGCTAGCGGGAGGGGAGACCCAGTACTTC.

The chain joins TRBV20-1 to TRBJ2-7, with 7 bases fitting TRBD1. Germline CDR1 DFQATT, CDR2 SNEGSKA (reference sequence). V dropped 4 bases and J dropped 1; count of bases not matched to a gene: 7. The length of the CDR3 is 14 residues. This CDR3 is CSAKAIQGSYEQYF. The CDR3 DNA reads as TGCAGTGCTAAGGCGATACAGGGGTCCTACGAGCAGTACTTC.

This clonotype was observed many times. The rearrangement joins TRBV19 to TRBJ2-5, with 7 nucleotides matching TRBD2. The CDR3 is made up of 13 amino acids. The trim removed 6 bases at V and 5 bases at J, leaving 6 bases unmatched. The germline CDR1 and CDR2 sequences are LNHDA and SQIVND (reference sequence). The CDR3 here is CASSSGGAETQYF. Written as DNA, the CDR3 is TGTGCCAGTAGCTCGGGGGGAGCGGAGACCCAGTACTTC.

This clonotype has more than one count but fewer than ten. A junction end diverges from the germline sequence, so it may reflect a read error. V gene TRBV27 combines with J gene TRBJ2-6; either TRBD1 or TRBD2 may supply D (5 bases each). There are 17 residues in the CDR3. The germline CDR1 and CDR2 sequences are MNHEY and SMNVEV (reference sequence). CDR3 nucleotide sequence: TGTGCCAGCAATTTAGAGGGGTTCAACTCTGGGGCCAACGTCCTGACTTTC. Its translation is CASNLEGFNSGANVLTF.

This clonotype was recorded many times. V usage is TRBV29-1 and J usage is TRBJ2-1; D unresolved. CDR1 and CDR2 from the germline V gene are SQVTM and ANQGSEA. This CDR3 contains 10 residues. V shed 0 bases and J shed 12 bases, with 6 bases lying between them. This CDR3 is CSVEEDGQFF. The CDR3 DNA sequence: TGCAGCGTTGAAGAGGACGGGCAGTTCTTC.

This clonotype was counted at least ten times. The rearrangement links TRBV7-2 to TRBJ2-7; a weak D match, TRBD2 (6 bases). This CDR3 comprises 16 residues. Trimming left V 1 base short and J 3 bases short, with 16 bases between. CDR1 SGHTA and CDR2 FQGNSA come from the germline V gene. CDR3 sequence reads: CASSLGSSERVYEQYF. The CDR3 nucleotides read TGTGCCAGCAGCTTAGGATCTAGCGAGAGGGTCTACGAGCAGTACTTC. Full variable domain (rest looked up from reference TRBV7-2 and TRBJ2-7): GAGVSQSPSNKVTEKGKDVELRCDPISGHTALYWYRQSLGQGLEFLIYFQGNSAPDKSGLPSDRFSAERTGGSVSTLTIQRTQQEDSAVYLCASSLGSSERVYEQYFGPGTRLTVT.

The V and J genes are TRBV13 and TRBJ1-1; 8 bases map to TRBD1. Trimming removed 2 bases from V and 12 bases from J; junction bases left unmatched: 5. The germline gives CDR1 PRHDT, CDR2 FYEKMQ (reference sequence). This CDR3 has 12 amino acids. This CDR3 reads CASSLRTGISFF. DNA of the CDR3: TGTGCCAGCAGCTTAAGGACAGGGATATCTTTCTTT.

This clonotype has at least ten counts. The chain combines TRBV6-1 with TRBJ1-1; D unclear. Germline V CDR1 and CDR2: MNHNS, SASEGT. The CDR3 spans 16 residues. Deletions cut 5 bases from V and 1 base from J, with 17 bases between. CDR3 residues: CASSYYSIQRNTEAFF. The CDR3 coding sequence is TGTGCCAGCAGTTATTACTCCATACAGAGGAACACTGAAGCTTTCTTT.

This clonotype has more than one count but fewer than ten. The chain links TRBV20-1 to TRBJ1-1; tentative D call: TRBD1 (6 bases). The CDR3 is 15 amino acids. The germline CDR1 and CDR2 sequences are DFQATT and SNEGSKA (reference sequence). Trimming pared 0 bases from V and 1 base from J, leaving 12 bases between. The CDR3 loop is CSARDPRQENTEAFF. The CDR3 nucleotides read TGCAGTGCTAGAGATCCTAGACAGGAGAACACTGAAGCTTTCTTT.

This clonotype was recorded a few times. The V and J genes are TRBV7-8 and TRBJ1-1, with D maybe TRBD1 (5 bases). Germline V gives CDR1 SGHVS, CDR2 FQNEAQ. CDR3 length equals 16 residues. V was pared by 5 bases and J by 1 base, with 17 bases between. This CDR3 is CASSPDRPQGNTEAFF. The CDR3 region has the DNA TGTGCCAGCAGCCCTGACAGACCCCAGGGGAACACTGAAGCTTTCTTT.

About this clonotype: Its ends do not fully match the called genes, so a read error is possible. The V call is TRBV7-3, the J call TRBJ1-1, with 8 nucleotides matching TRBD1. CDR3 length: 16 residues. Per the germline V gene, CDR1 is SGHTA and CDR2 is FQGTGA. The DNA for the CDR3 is TGTGCCAGCAGCCTAACCGCCGACAGGGGGAACACTGAAGCTTTCTTT. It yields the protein CASSLTADRGNTEAFF. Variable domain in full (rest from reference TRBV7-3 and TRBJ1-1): GAGVSQTPSNKVTEKGKYVELRCDPISGHTALYWYRQSLGQGPEFLIYFQGTGAADDSGLPNDRFFAVRPEGSVSTLKIQRTERGDSAVYLCASSLTADRGNTEAFFGQGTRLTVV.

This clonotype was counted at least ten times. The CDR3 DNA follows: TGTGCCAGCAGTTCCCTATCCCCCAGAGGGGCGAACACTGAAGCTTTCTTT. This gives the protein CASSSLSPRGANTEAFF. The rearrangement links TRBV27 to TRBJ1-1, with D perhaps matching TRBD1 (5 bases). V was pared by 4 bases and J by 1 base, with 19 bases between. CDR1 is MNHEY and CDR2 is SMNVEV in the germline V gene (reference sequence). The CDR3 contains 17 residues.

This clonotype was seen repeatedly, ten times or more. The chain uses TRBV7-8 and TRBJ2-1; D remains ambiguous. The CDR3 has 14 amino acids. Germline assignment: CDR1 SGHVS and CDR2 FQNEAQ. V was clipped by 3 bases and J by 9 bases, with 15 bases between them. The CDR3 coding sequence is TGTGCCAGCAGCTTCACCACCATAGTGGGTGAGCAGTTCTTC. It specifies CASSFTTIVGEQFF.

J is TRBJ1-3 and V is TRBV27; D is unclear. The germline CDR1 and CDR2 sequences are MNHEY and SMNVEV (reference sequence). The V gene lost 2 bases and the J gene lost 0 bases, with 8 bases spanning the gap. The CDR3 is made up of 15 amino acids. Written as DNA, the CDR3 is TGTGCCAGCAGTTTAAATCTAAACTCTGGAAACACCATATATTTT. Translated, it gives CASSLNLNSGNTIYF.

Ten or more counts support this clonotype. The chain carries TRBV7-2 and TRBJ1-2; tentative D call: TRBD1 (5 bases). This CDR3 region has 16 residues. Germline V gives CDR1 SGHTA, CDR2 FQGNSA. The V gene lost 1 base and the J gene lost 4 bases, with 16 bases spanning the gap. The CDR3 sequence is CASSLGSTGAGYGYTF. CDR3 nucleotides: TGTGCCAGCAGCTTAGGATCGACCGGGGCCGGCTATGGCTACACCTTC.

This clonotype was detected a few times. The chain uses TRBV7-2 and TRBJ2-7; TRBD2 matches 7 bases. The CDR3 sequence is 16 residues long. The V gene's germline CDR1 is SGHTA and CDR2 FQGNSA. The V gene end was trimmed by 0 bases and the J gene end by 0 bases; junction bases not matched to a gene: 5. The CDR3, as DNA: TGTGCCAGCAGCTTAGCGGGCGGGAGTACCTCCTACGAGCAGTACTTC. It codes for CASSLAGGSTSYEQYF.

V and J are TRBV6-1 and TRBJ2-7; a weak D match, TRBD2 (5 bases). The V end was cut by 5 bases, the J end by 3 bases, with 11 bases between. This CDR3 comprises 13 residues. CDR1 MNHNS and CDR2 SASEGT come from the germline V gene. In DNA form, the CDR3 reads TGTGCCAGCAGTTCGGGGATAATCTACGAGCAGTACTTC. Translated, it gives CASSSGIIYEQYF.

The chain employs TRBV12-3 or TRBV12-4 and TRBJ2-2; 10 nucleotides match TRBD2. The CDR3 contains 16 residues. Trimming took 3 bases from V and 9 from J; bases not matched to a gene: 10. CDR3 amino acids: CASSFGASGSPRELFF. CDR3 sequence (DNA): TGTGCCAGCAGTTTTGGGGCTAGCGGGAGTCCCAGGGAGCTGTTTTTT.

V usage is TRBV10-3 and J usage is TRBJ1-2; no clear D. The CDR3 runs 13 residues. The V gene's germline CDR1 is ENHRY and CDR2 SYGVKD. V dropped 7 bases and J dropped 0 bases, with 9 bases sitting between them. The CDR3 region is CAIMKTSNYGYTF. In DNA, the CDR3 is TGTGCCATCATGAAGACATCTAACTATGGCTACACCTTC.

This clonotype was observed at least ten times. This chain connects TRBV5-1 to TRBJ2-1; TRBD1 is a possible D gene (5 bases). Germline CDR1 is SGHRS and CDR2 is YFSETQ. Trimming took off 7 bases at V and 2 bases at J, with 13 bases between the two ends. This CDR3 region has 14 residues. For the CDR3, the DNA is TGCGCCAGCTGCACAGGTAATCCCTACAATGAGCAGTTCTTC. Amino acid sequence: CASCTGNPYNEQFF. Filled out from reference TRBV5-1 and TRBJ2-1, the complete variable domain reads KAGVTQTPRYLIKTRGQQVTLSCSPISGHRSVSWYQQTPGQGLQFLFEYFSETQRNKGNFPGRFSGRQFSNSRSEMNVSTLELGDSALYLCASCTGNPYNEQFFGPGTRLTVL.

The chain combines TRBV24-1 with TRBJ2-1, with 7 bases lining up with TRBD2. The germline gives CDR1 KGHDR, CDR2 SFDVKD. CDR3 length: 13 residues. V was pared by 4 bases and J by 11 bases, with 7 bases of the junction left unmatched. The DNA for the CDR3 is TGTGCCACCAGTGACCCGGGGAGGGGCCAGCAGTTCTTC. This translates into CATSDPGRGQQFF.

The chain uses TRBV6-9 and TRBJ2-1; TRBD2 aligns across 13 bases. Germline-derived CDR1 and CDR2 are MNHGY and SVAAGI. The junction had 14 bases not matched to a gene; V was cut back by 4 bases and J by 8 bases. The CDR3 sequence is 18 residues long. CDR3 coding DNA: TGTGCCAGCAGTTGGGGGACTAGCGGGGAGGACCCACAATATGAGCAGTTCTTC. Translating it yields CASSWGTSGEDPQYEQFF.

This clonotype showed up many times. CDR3 bases: TGTGCCAGCAGTCAACAGTGGAGCGGGGAGCTGTTTTTT. It translates to CASSQQWSGELFF. The chain joins TRBV6-1 to TRBJ2-2; D is unresolved. Per the germline V gene, CDR1 is MNHNS and CDR2 is SASEGT. V was trimmed by 5 bases and J by 7 bases, leaving 11 bases between them. The CDR3 extends over 13 amino acids.

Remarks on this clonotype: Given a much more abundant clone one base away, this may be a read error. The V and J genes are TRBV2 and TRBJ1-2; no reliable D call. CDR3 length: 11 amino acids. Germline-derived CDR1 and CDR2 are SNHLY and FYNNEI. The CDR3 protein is CTSAKASGYTF. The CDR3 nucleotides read TGTACCAGCGCGAAGGCCTCCGGCTACACCTTC.